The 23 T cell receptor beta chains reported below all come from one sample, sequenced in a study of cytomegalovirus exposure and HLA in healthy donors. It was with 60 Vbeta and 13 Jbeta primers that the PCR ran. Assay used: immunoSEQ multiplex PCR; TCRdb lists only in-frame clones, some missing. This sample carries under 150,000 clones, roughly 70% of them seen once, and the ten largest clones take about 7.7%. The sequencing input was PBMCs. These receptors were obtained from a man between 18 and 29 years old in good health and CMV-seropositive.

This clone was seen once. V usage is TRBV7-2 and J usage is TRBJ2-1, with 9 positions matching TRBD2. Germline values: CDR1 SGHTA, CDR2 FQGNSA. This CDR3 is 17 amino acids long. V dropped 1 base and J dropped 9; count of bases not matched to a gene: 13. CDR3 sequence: CASSLVLLGSGGSEQFF. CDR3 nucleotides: TGTGCCAGCAGCTTAGTACTCCTGGGTAGCGGGGGTTCTGAGCAGTTCTTC.

The CDR3 DNA follows: TGCGCCAGCAGCTTGGGGGCGAAGGGACTAGCGAAGAAAGAGACCCAGTACTTC. Its translation is CASSLGAKGLAKKETQYF. The V gene is TRBV5-1, the J gene TRBJ2-5; 10 positions match TRBD2. V lost 0 bases, J lost 3 bases, and 11 bases stayed unmatched. Germline V CDR1 and CDR2: SGHRS, YFSETQ. The CDR3 extends over 18 amino acids.

The CDR3 reads CASSVAGGTDTQYF. The CDR3 DNA sequence: TGTGCCAGCAGTGTAGCGGGGGGGACAGATACGCAGTATTTT. This chain uses TRBV2 with TRBJ2-3; 11 positions match TRBD2. Per the germline V gene, CDR1 is SNHLY and CDR2 is FYNNEI. CDR3 length: 14 residues. V shed 4 bases and J 3 bases; nucleotides not matched to a gene: 0.

DNA of the CDR3: TGTGCCAGCAGCTTTCCACAGGGGCCCTACAATGAGCAGTTCTTC. This gives the protein CASSFPQGPYNEQFF. J is TRBJ2-1 and V is TRBV7-9; 7 bases agree with TRBD1. Germline lookup yields CDR1 SEHNR and CDR2 FQNEAQ (reference sequence). V lost 3 bases, J lost 2 bases, and 4 bases stayed unmatched. This CDR3 has 15 residues.

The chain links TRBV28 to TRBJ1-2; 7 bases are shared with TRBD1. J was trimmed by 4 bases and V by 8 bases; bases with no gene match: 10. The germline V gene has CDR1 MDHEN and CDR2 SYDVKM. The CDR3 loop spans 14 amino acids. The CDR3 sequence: CASHPGGTAYGYTF. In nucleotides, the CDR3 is TGTGCCAGCCACCCTGGGGGGACAGCCTATGGCTACACCTTC.

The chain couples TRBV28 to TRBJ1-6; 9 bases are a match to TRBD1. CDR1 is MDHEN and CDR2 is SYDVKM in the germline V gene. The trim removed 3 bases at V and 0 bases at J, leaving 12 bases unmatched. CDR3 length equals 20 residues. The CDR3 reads CASSFLRTGAQSSYNSPLHF. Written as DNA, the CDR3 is TGTGCCAGCAGTTTTCTCCGGACAGGGGCCCAAAGCTCCTATAATTCACCCCTCCACTTT.

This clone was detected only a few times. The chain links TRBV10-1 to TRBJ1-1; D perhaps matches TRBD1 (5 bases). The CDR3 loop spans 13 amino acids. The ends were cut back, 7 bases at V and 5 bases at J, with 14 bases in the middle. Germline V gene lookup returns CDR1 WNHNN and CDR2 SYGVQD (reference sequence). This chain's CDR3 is CASTSRGRTEAFF. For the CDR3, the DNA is TGCGCCAGCACCAGTCGGGGGAGGACTGAAGCTTTCTTT.

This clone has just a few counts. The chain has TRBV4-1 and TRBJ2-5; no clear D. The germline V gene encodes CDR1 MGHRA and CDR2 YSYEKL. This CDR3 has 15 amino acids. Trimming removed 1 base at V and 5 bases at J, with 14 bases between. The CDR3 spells CASSQASLGAETQYF. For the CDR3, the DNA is TGCGCCAGCAGCCAAGCTAGTCTAGGCGCGGAGACCCAGTACTTC.

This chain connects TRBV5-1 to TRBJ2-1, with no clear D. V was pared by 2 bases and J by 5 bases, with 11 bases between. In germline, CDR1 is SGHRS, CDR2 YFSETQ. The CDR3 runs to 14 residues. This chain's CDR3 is CASSLRGEDNEQFF. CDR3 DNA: TGCGCCAGCAGCTTAAGAGGAGAGGACAATGAGCAGTTCTTC.

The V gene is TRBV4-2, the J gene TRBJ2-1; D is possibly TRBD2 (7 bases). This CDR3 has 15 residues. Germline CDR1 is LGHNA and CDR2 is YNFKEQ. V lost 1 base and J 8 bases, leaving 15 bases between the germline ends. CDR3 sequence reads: CASSQVRGAVHEQFF. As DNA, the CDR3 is TGTGCCAGCAGCCAAGTTCGGGGGGCAGTCCATGAGCAGTTCTTC.

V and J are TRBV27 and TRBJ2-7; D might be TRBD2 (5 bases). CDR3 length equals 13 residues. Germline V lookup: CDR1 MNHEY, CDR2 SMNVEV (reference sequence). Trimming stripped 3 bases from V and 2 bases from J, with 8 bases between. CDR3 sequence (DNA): TGTGCCAGCAGTTTTACTAGTACCTACGAGCAGTACTTC. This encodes CASSFTSTYEQYF.

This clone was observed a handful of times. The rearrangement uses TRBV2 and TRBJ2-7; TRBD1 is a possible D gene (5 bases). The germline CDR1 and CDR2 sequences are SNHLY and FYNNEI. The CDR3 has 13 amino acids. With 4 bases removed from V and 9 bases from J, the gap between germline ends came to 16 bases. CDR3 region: CASSGGGPRGQYV. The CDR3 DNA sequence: TGTGCCAGCAGTGGAGGTGGGCCAAGGGGGCAGTACGTC.

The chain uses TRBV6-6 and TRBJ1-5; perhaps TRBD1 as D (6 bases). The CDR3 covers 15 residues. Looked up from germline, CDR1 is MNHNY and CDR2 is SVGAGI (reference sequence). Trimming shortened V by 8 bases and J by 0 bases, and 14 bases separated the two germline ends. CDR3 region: CASWRGQNSNQPQHF. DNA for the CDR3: TGTGCCAGCTGGCGGGGGCAGAATAGCAATCAGCCCCAGCATTTT.

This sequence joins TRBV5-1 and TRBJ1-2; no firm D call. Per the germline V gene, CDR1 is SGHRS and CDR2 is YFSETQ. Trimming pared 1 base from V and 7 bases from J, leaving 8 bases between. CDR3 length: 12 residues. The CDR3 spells CASSLSGSGYTF. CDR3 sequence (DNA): TGCGCCAGCAGCTTGTCAGGATCTGGCTACACCTTC.

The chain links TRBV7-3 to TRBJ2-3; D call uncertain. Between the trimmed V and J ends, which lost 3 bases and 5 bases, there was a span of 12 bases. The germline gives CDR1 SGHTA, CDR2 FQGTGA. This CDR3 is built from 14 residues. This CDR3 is CASSLVSLGDTQYF. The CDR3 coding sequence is TGTGCCAGCAGCTTGGTGTCCCTCGGAGATACGCAGTATTTT.

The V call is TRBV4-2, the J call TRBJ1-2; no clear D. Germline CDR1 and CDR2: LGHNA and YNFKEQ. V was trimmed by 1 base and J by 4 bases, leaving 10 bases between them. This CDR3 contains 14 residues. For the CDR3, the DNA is TGTGCCAGCAGCCAAGTCGAGGGAGGCTATGGCTACACCTTC. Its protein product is CASSQVEGGYGYTF.

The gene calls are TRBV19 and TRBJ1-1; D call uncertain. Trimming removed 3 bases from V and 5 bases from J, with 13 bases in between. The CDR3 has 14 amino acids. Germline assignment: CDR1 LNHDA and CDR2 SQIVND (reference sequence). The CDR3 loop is CASSMTNLWTEAFF. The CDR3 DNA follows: TGTGCCAGTAGTATGACAAACCTTTGGACTGAAGCTTTCTTT.

For the CDR3, the DNA is TGTGCCAGCTTGTGGACTGACGGCTACGAGCAGTACTTC. Amino acid sequence: CASLWTDGYEQYF. V gene TRBV2 combines with J gene TRBJ2-7; TRBD2 is a possible D gene (5 bases). The CDR3 spans 13 residues. CDR1 and CDR2 from the germline V gene are SNHLY and FYNNEI. V shed 8 bases and J shed 3 bases, with 14 bases lying between them.

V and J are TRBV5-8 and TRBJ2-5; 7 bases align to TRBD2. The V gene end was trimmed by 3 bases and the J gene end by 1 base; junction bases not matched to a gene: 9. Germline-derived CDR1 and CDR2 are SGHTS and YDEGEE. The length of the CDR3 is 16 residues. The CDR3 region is CASSWDGGEIQETQYF. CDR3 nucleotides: TGTGCCAGCAGCTGGGATGGGGGGGAGATCCAAGAGACCCAGTACTTC.

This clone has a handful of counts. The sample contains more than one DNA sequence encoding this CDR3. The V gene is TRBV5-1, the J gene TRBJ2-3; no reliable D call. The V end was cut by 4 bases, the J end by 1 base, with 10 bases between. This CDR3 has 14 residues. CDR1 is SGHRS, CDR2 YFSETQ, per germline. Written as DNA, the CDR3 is TGCGCCAGCAGCCTGTTTGCGGGCACAGATACGCAGTATTTT. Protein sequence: CASSLFAGTDTQYF.

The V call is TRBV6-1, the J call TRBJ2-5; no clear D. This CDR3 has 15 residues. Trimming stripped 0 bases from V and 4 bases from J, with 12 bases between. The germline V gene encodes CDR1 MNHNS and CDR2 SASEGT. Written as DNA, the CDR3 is TGTGCCAGCAGTGAAGCCCCGGGTATCAGAGAGACCCAGTACTTC. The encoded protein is CASSEAPGIRETQYF.

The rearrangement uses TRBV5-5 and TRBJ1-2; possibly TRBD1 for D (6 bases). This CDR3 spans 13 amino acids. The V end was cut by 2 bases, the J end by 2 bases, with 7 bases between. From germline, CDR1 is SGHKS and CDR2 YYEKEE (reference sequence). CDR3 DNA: TGTGCCAGCAGCTTCGGACAGAACTATGGCTACACCTTC. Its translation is CASSFGQNYGYTF. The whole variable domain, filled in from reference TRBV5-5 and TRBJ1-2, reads DAGVTQSPTHLIKTRGQQVTLRCSPISGHKSVSWYQQVLGQGPQFIFQYYEKEERGRGNFPDRFSARQFPNYSSELNVNALLLGDSALYLCASSFGQNYGYTFGSGTRLTVV.

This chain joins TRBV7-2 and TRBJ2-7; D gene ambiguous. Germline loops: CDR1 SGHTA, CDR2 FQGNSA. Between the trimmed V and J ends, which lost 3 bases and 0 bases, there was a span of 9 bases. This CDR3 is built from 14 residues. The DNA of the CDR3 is TGTGCCAGCAGCTTCACCACCAGCTCCTACGAGCAGTACTTC. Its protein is CASSFTTSSYEQYF.